These 20 T cell receptor beta chains were sequenced from one sample in a study of blood T cell repertoires in COVID-19. The protocol was immunoSEQ multiplex PCR, while the TCRdb copy is restricted to in-frame clones and leaves out a portion. Among 200,000 to 250,000 clones listed, 70% to 90% were seen once. The sequenced sample was peripheral blood. The receptors originated from a man in his sixties with acute or convalescent COVID-19.

The chain links TRBV27 to TRBJ2-3; the match to TRBD1 covers 10 bases. The CDR3 length is 14 residues. Germline V CDR1 and CDR2: MNHEY, SMNVEV (reference sequence). The J segment lost 5 bases and the V segment lost 9 bases, leaving 8 bases of the junction unmatched. The CDR3 coding sequence is TGTGCCAGTACAGACAGGGGGCATGGAGATACGCAGTATTTT. This codes for CASTDRGHGDTQYF.

This rearrangement joins TRBV6-2 or TRBV6-3 to TRBJ2-5; D uncertain. CDR1 is MNHEY, CDR2 SVGEGT, per germline. Trimming cost V 2 bases and J 5 bases, with 9 bases left between them. The CDR3 is 13 residues long. In DNA, the CDR3 is TGTGCCAGCAGTTACCCCCCGTCGGAGACCCAGTACTTC. Translating it yields CASSYPPSETQYF.

The rearrangement joins TRBV12-3 or TRBV12-4 to TRBJ1-2, with D hard to call. This CDR3 comprises 13 residues. Trimming took 3 bases from V and 5 from J, leaving 10 bases between them. The CDR3 DNA follows: TGTGCCAGCAGTTTCCGGGGTTGGTATGGCTACACCTTC. Its protein product is CASSFRGWYGYTF.

The chain links TRBV19 to TRBJ1-5; D not certain. This CDR3 is 15 amino acids long. Germline assignment: CDR1 LNHDA and CDR2 SQIVND (reference sequence). With 6 bases removed from V and 4 bases from J, the gap between germline ends came to 16 bases. CDR3 bases: TGTGCCAGTAGCAGGACGGTAGGAGGAAATCAGCCCCAGCATTTT. Residues: CASSRTVGGNQPQHF. The complete variable domain, with remaining parts taken from reference TRBV19 and TRBJ1-5, reads DGGITQSPKYLFRKEGQNVTLSCEQNLNHDAMYWYRQDPGQGLRLIYYSQIVNDFQKGDIAEGYSVSREKKESFPLTVTSAQKNPTAFYLCASSRTVGGNQPQHFGDGTRLSIL.

V is TRBV6-5 and J is TRBJ1-6; maybe TRBD1 (5 bases). Germline loops: CDR1 MNHEY, CDR2 SVGAGI. Trimming removed 6 bases from V and 5 bases from J, with 11 bases in between. The CDR3 covers 14 residues. The chain's CDR3 is CASSPGLNNSPLHF. CDR3 in DNA: TGTGCCAGCAGCCCGGGACTGAATAATTCACCCCTCCACTTT.

This clone showed up just once. The chain carries TRBV28 and TRBJ1-4, with no clear D. Trimming pared 5 bases from V and 0 bases from J, leaving 10 bases between. The CDR3 spans 15 residues. Germline V gives CDR1 MDHEN, CDR2 SYDVKM. DNA of the CDR3: TGTGCCAGCAGTGCGAACGGTGCAACTAATGAAAAACTGTTTTTT. Its translation is CASSANGATNEKLFF.

This clone was detected a few times. This chain joins TRBV7-8 and TRBJ2-7, with TRBD2 identical over 10 bases. Losses at the gene ends were 1 base for V and 2 bases for J; bases not matched to a gene: 5. The CDR3 is 16 residues long. CDR1 and CDR2 (germline): SGHVS, FQNEAQ. The CDR3 DNA sequence: TGTGCCAGCAGCTTAGTGCAACTAGCGGGGACCTACGAGCAGTACTTC. This translates into CASSLVQLAGTYEQYF.

This clone was recorded at least ten times. This sequence joins TRBV3-1 (or the pseudogene TRBV3-2) and TRBJ1-1; 7 bases map to TRBD1. Trimming at V came to 3 bases and at J to 5 bases, leaving 6 bases not matched to a gene. CDR3 length: 14 amino acids. From germline, CDR1 is LGHDT and CDR2 YNNKEL (reference sequence). The DNA for the CDR3 is TGTGCCAGCAGCCAGCAGGGGGAAGGGACTGAAGCTTTCTTT. Amino acid sequence: CASSQQGEGTEAFF.

This clone was recorded once. The V gene is TRBV27, the J gene TRBJ2-7; D may be TRBD2 (6 bases). The germline V gene encodes CDR1 MNHEY and CDR2 SMNVEV (reference sequence). The V end lost 6 bases, the J end lost 3 bases, and 21 bases lay between the germline ends. The CDR3 extends over 16 amino acids. This CDR3 reads CASRRVSGVAIYEQYF. In nucleotides, the CDR3 is TGTGCCAGCAGGAGGGTCTCGGGGGTAGCTATCTACGAGCAGTACTTC.

This clone has just one count. The chain joins TRBV7-2 to TRBJ1-2; a possible D gene is TRBD1 (5 bases). Germline V gene lookup returns CDR1 SGHTA and CDR2 FQGNSA. V lost 4 bases to trimming and J lost 7 bases, with 10 bases between them. The CDR3 consists of 12 residues. The CDR3 DNA sequence: TGTGCCAGCAGCTCCTTCGGGGGTGGCTACACCTTC. Protein sequence: CASSSFGGGYTF.

The chain carries TRBV19 and TRBJ1-1; TRBD1 agrees at 7 bases. The CDR3 runs 16 residues. The V and J ends lost 3 bases and 5 bases, in that order; junction bases with no gene match: 12. Germline CDR1 and CDR2: LNHDA and SQIVND (reference sequence). The CDR3 bases are TGTGCCAGTAGTATTCTCCGGACAGGCAGGAGTACTGAAGCTTTCTTT. Amino acid sequence: CASSILRTGRSTEAFF.

The rearrangement joins TRBV7-3 to TRBJ1-1; TRBD1 agrees at 7 bases. CDR3 length equals 13 residues. Germline V gives CDR1 SGHTA, CDR2 FQGTGA. V was clipped by 4 bases and J by 4 bases; unmatched bases: 3. CDR3 residues: CASSSGTATEAFF. CDR3 in DNA: TGTGCCAGCAGCTCAGGGACAGCCACTGAAGCTTTCTTT.

This rearrangement joins TRBV6-5 to TRBJ2-5, with 12 bases identical to TRBD1. Per the germline V gene, CDR1 is MNHEY and CDR2 is SVGAGI. The CDR3 sequence is 15 residues long. Losses at the gene ends were 6 bases for V and 5 bases for J; bases not matched to a gene: 7. For the CDR3, the DNA is TGTGCCAGCAGCCCCGGGACAGGGGGCCGGGAGACCCAGTACTTC. This sequence encodes CASSPGTGGRETQYF.

The V and J genes are TRBV28 and TRBJ2-7, with 9 bases matching TRBD2. This CDR3 comprises 16 residues. The trim removed 3 bases at V and 4 bases at J, leaving 10 bases unmatched. CDR1 is MDHEN, CDR2 SYDVKM, per germline. CDR3 in DNA: TGTGCCAGCAGTTTGGCGAATAGCGGGGGCCCTTACGAGCAGTACTTC. It encodes CASSLANSGGPYEQYF.

The rearrangement links TRBV11-2 to TRBJ1-2; 8 bases are a match to TRBD1. The J segment lost 4 bases and the V segment lost 1 base, leaving 8 bases of the junction unmatched. Germline loops: CDR1 SGHAT, CDR2 FQNNGV. This CDR3 contains 16 residues. The CDR3 DNA reads as TGTGCCAGCAGCTTAGGGCCTGGACAGGGTGCCTATGGCTACACCTTC. As protein: CASSLGPGQGAYGYTF.

The rearrangement uses TRBV6-2 or TRBV6-3 and TRBJ2-5; 8 nucleotides align to TRBD2. The CDR3 loop spans 17 amino acids. Germline trimming cut 4 bases from V and 0 bases from J; bases unmatched to any gene: 10. Per germline, CDR1 MNHEY and CDR2 SVGEGT. As DNA, the CDR3 is TGTGCCAGCAGTTCCCGTGAGCGGGGGAGGTACCAAGAGACCCAGTACTTC. Translation gives CASSSRERGRYQETQYF.

DNA for the CDR3: TGTGCCAGCAGCTTGAGAGTCCCTGATACGCAGTATTTT. It is translated as CASSLRVPDTQYF. The chain has TRBV5-5 and TRBJ2-3; no clear D. V lost 1 base, J lost 6 bases, and 9 bases lay in between. The CDR3 totals 13 residues. Germline CDR1 SGHKS, CDR2 YYEKEE (reference sequence).

This CDR3 is CASSLADRGSSSFYGYTF. The CDR3 DNA follows: TGTGCCAGCAGCTTAGCGGACAGGGGGTCGTCTTCTTTCTATGGCTACACCTTC. This chain joins TRBV7-2 and TRBJ1-2; TRBD1 agrees at 10 bases. CDR1 and CDR2 (germline): SGHTA, FQGNSA. CDR3 size: 18 residues. The V gene end was trimmed by 0 bases and the J gene end by 4 bases; junction bases not matched to a gene: 11.

The V call is TRBV5-4, the J call TRBJ2-4; possibly TRBD1 for D (6 bases). Germline loops: CDR1 SGHNT, CDR2 YYREEE (reference sequence). Between the trimmed V and J ends, which lost 4 bases and 4 bases, there was a span of 9 bases. The CDR3 consists of 13 residues. The chain's CDR3 is CASSLDRKNIQYF. CDR3 DNA: TGTGCCAGCAGCCTGGACAGAAAAAACATTCAGTACTTC.

As regards this clone: The junction shows a germline mismatch at one end, possibly a read error. The rearrangement uses TRBV3-1 (or the pseudogene TRBV3-2) and TRBJ2-7, with D perhaps matching TRBD1 (6 bases). This CDR3 spans 15 amino acids. Germline CDR1 and CDR2: LGHDT and YNNKEL (reference sequence). The CDR3 DNA reads as TGTGTCAGCAGCCAAGCAGGGGCCGCGACCTACGAGCAGTACTTC. As protein: CVSSQAGAATYEQYF.